Each of the 32 T cell receptor beta chains below was sequenced from the same sample in a study of blood T cell repertoires in COVID-19. Repertoires were generated with immunoSEQ multiplex PCR, while TCRdb's copy carries only in-frame clones and drops some. The sample contains over 200,000 clones, roughly 80% of which appear only once. The sequenced material came from peripheral blood. The receptors stem from a woman between 40 and 50 years old with active or convalescent COVID-19.

The chain joins TRBV5-5 to TRBJ1-1; tentatively, D is TRBD1 (6 bases). Trimming stripped 2 bases from V and 3 bases from J, with 8 bases between. CDR3 length: 13 amino acids. Per the germline V gene, CDR1 is SGHKS and CDR2 is YYEKEE (reference sequence). As DNA, the CDR3 is TGTGCCAGCAGCTTTGCAGGGGACACTGAAGCTTTCTTT. Residues: CASSFAGDTEAFF.

This sequence joins TRBV5-1 and TRBJ2-7, with a possible D match to TRBD1 (5 bases). V was trimmed by 0 bases and J by 6 bases, leaving 13 bases between them. The CDR3 consists of 14 residues. CDR1 and CDR2 (germline): SGHRS, YFSETQ. Here the CDR3 DNA reads TGCGCCAGCAGCTTGGCGTCAGGGAATGGCGAGCAGTACTTC. This translates into CASSLASGNGEQYF.

The gene calls are TRBV30 and TRBJ1-1; D ambiguous. The CDR3 is 13 amino acids. CDR1 is GTSNPN, CDR2 SVGIG, per germline (reference sequence). The V and J ends lost 2 bases and 2 bases respectively, with 9 bases between them. CDR3 region: CAWSLRLNTEAFF. CDR3 DNA sequence: TGTGCCTGGAGTTTAAGACTAAACACTGAAGCTTTCTTT.

The chain employs TRBV9 and TRBJ1-3; a possible D gene is TRBD1 (6 bases). V was cut by 6 bases and J by 2 bases, with 6 bases left in between. The CDR3 is made up of 12 amino acids. Germline CDR1 reads SGDLS; CDR2 reads YYNGEE. CDR3 DNA sequence: TGTGCCAGCAAGGGGGCTGGAAACACCATATATTTT. Translated: CASKGAGNTIYF.

This clone was detected only a few times. The chain employs TRBV10-3 and TRBJ1-1; D is undetermined. Germline assignment: CDR1 ENHRY and CDR2 SYGVKD. This CDR3 has 11 residues. V lost 5 bases and J 11 bases, leaving 12 bases between the germline ends. CDR3 loop: CAISFGEKAFF. The CDR3 DNA follows: TGTGCCATCAGTTTCGGGGAGAAGGCTTTCTTT.

The CDR3 sequence is CASSDRNSNQPQHF. The CDR3 bases are TGCGCCAGCAGTGACAGGAATAGCAATCAGCCCCAGCATTTT. This rearrangement joins TRBV10-2 to TRBJ1-5; D not certain. Germline V gives CDR1 WSHSY, CDR2 SAAADI. Trimming shortened V by 3 bases and J by 0 bases, and 6 bases separated the two germline ends. The CDR3 length is 14 residues.

J is TRBJ2-3 and V is TRBV5-1, with 11 positions matching TRBD2. V shed 4 bases and J 1 base; nucleotides not matched to a gene: 8. This CDR3 comprises 17 residues. The germline CDR1 and CDR2 sequences are SGHRS and YFSETQ. CDR3 loop: CASSPLPGLAGTDTQYF. In DNA, the CDR3 is TGCGCCAGCAGCCCCCTACCGGGACTAGCGGGCACAGATACGCAGTATTTT.

The gene calls are TRBV5-8 and TRBJ2-7; no firm D call. This CDR3 has 13 amino acids. The germline V gene encodes CDR1 SGHTS and CDR2 YDEGEE. Trimming shortened V by 4 bases and J by 0 bases, and 8 bases separated the two germline ends. CDR3 in DNA: TGTGCCAGCAGCCCCGAACTCTCCTACGAGCAGTACTTC. It codes for CASSPELSYEQYF.

The rearrangement links TRBV6-5 to TRBJ2-1; D ambiguous. V lost 5 bases, J lost 4 bases, and 12 bases lay in between. There are 14 residues in the CDR3. Germline V gene lookup returns CDR1 MNHEY and CDR2 SVGAGI. The CDR3 region is CASSNRLTYNEQFF. In nucleotides, the CDR3 is TGTGCCAGCAGTAACCGACTCACATACAATGAGCAGTTCTTC.

This sequence joins TRBV11-2 and TRBJ1-2; a weak D match, TRBD1 (6 bases). Per germline, CDR1 SGHAT and CDR2 FQNNGV. Deletions cut 5 bases from V and 6 bases from J, with 19 bases between. This CDR3 contains 15 residues. CDR3 amino acids: CASSLRHRANDGYTF. In DNA, the CDR3 is TGTGCCAGCAGCCTCCGTCACAGGGCGAATGATGGCTACACCTTC.

The chain carries TRBV28 and TRBJ1-2; a weak D match, TRBD1 (5 bases). This CDR3 spans 12 amino acids. Between the trimmed V and J ends, which lost 10 bases and 3 bases, there was a span of 12 bases. CDR1 is MDHEN and CDR2 is SYDVKM in the germline V gene. The CDR3 DNA reads TGTGCCACGGCCCAGGGCCACTATGGCTACACCTTC. It is translated as CATAQGHYGYTF.

This chain uses TRBV19 with TRBJ1-1; TRBD1 might be the D (5 bases). Trimming stripped 1 base from V and 0 bases from J, with 6 bases between. Germline V gene lookup returns CDR1 LNHDA and CDR2 SQIVND (reference sequence). The CDR3 loop spans 14 amino acids. This CDR3 is CASSIGGVNTEAFF. For the CDR3, the DNA is TGTGCCAGTAGTATAGGGGGGGTGAACACTGAAGCTTTCTTT.

The gene calls are TRBV7-9 and TRBJ1-2; D remains ambiguous. CDR1 and CDR2 from the germline V gene are SEHNR and FQNEAQ (reference sequence). This CDR3 is 14 amino acids long. Trimming took off 1 base at V and 5 bases at J, with 11 bases between the two ends. For the CDR3, the DNA is TGTGCCAGCAGCTTAGAGGCCAGGATGTATGGCTACACCTTC. Residues: CASSLEARMYGYTF.

This clone showed up just a few times. The rearrangement links TRBV28 to TRBJ1-2; TRBD1 agrees at 9 bases. The CDR3 totals 13 residues. The junction had 2 bases not matched to a gene; V was cut back by 3 bases and J by 6 bases. CDR1 and CDR2 (germline): MDHEN, SYDVKM. CDR3 DNA sequence: TGTGCCAGCAGTTTTGGGACAGGGAATGGCTACACCTTC. Encoded protein: CASSFGTGNGYTF.

Written as DNA, the CDR3 is TGCGCCAGCAGCTTGTGGGGACAGGGGGCGCCCCCCTACACTGAAGCTTTCTTT. This gives the protein CASSLWGQGAPPYTEAFF. This chain joins TRBV5-1 and TRBJ1-1, with TRBD1 identical over 12 bases. This CDR3 has 18 amino acids. The germline V gene has CDR1 SGHRS and CDR2 YFSETQ. Germline trimming cut 1 base from V and 3 bases from J; bases unmatched to any gene: 10.

The chain uses TRBV19 and TRBJ2-7; weak D call: TRBD1 (7 bases). CDR1 is LNHDA and CDR2 is SQIVND in the germline V gene (reference sequence). The CDR3 has 15 residues. Trimming removed 5 bases at V and 2 bases at J, with 16 bases between. CDR3 bases: TGTGCCAGTAGTCCGACAGGGACTCCCACCTACGAGCAGTACTTC. Amino acids: CASSPTGTPTYEQYF.

In the case of this clone: One base away lies a much larger clone, so this may be a sequencing read error. Other DNA sequences in this specimen translate into the identical CDR3. The chain's CDR3 is CASSRDRISYEQYF. The CDR3 nucleotides read TGCGCCAGCAGTCGAGACAGGATCTCCTACGAGCAGTACTTC. The chain combines TRBV5-1 with TRBJ2-7; TRBD1 is a possible D gene (6 bases). CDR1 is SGHRS and CDR2 is YFSETQ in the germline V gene. V was cut by 5 bases and J by 0 bases, with 12 bases left in between. The CDR3 contains 14 residues.

The J gene is TRBJ1-3, the V gene TRBV9, with TRBD1 as a possible D gene (6 bases). Deletions cut 3 bases from V and 0 bases from J, with 10 bases between. Germline lookup yields CDR1 SGDLS and CDR2 YYNGEE. CDR3 length: 15 amino acids. The CDR3 sequence is CASSGDTGSGNTIYF. The CDR3 DNA sequence: TGTGCCAGCAGCGGGGACACAGGCTCTGGAAACACCATATATTTT.

The V gene is TRBV29-1, the J gene TRBJ1-4; D gene unclear. CDR3 size: 13 residues. Germline V lookup: CDR1 SQVTM, CDR2 ANQGSEA. Between the trimmed V and J ends, which lost 6 bases and 8 bases, there was a span of 16 bases. The CDR3 loop reads CSVGGSPEEKLFF. Here the CDR3 DNA reads TGCAGCGTGGGCGGCTCCCCGGAGGAAAAACTGTTTTTT.

V and J are TRBV18 and TRBJ2-7, with 9 bases aligning to TRBD2. Per germline, CDR1 KGHSH and CDR2 LQKENI. The CDR3 length is 15 residues. V trimming: 2 bases; J trimming: 4 bases; junction bases outside the gene matches: 6. In DNA, the CDR3 is TGTGCCAGCTCACCAAATAGCGGGAGTTGGTACGAGCAGTACTTC. Protein product: CASSPNSGSWYEQYF.

The gene calls are TRBV9 and TRBJ2-2; a possible D gene is TRBD2 (6 bases). V was clipped by 5 bases and J by 4 bases, with 15 bases between them. Looked up from germline, CDR1 is SGDLS and CDR2 is YYNGEE. The CDR3 spans 15 residues. CDR3 sequence: CASSFLGGGTGELFF. CDR3 nucleotides: TGTGCCAGCAGTTTTTTGGGGGGAGGCACCGGGGAGCTGTTTTTT.

The DNA of the CDR3 is TGCAGCGTTGCGACACAGATGGACTATGGCTACACCTTC. Protein: CSVATQMDYGYTF. The chain combines TRBV29-1 with TRBJ1-2, with no clear D. Germline V gene lookup returns CDR1 SQVTM and CDR2 ANQGSEA. The V end lost 4 bases, the J end lost 3 bases, and 12 bases lay between the germline ends. CDR3 length: 13 amino acids. Based on the CDR3 plus reference TRBV29-1 and TRBJ1-2, the full variable domain is SAVISQKPSRDICQRGTSLTIQCQVDSQVTMMFWYRQQPGQSLTLIATANQGSEATYESGFVIDKFPISRPNLTFSTLTVSNMSPEDSSIYLCSVATQMDYGYTFGSGTRLTVV.

The chain links TRBV19 to TRBJ1-1, with 9 nucleotides matching TRBD1. V trimming: 6 bases; J trimming: 5 bases; junction bases outside the gene matches: 7. Per the germline V gene, CDR1 is LNHDA and CDR2 is SQIVND (reference sequence). The CDR3 loop spans 14 amino acids. Here the CDR3 DNA reads TGTGCCAGTAGCACACGGACAGGGGTGACTGAAGCTTTCTTT. Its translation is CASSTRTGVTEAFF. Supplemented by reference TRBV19 and TRBJ1-1, the full variable domain reads DGGITQSPKYLFRKEGQNVTLSCEQNLNHDAMYWYRQDPGQGLRLIYYSQIVNDFQKGDIAEGYSVSREKKESFPLTVTSAQKNPTAFYLCASSTRTGVTEAFFGQGTRLTVV.

The chain is built from TRBV29-1 and TRBJ2-3; the D gene is possibly TRBD2 (5 bases). The length of the CDR3 is 13 residues. Germline-derived CDR1 and CDR2 are SQVTM and ANQGSEA. The ends were cut back, 7 bases at V and 0 bases at J, with 11 bases in the middle. In DNA, the CDR3 is TGCAGCGCACGGAGGCCTAGCACAGATACGCAGTATTTT. Amino acid sequence: CSARRPSTDTQYF.

The chain links TRBV7-9 to TRBJ2-7; tentative D call: TRBD2 (6 bases). Trimming took off 5 bases at V and 2 bases at J, with 13 bases between the two ends. The CDR3 has 14 amino acids. Germline V gives CDR1 SEHNR, CDR2 FQNEAQ (reference sequence). CDR3 nucleotides: TGTGCCAGCAGCCGTAGACTAGGGGCCTACGAGCAGTACTTC. Translating it yields CASSRRLGAYEQYF. Using reference TRBV7-9 and TRBJ2-7 for the parts outside the CDR3, the full variable domain is DTGVSQNPRHKITKRGQNVTFRCDPISEHNRLYWYRQTLGQGPEFLTYFQNEAQLEKSRLLSDRFSAERPKGSFSTLEIQRTEQGDSAMYLCASSRRLGAYEQYFGPGTRLTVT.

The chain employs TRBV7-9 and TRBJ1-3; D unclear. Germline CDR1 is SEHNR and CDR2 is FQNEAQ (reference sequence). The ends were cut back, 0 bases at V and 0 bases at J, with 12 bases in the middle. The CDR3 runs 17 residues. The CDR3 loop reads CASSLAGDYHSGNTIYF. CDR3 coding DNA: TGTGCCAGCAGCTTAGCCGGGGATTACCACTCTGGAAACACCATATATTTT.

The V and J genes are TRBV12-5 and TRBJ2-1; 11 bases fit TRBD2. V dropped 1 base and J dropped 6; count of bases not matched to a gene: 14. This CDR3 has 19 amino acids. From germline, CDR1 is LGHNT and CDR2 FRNRAP. CDR3 DNA sequence: TGTGCTAGTGGTTTGGCCCCTACTAATAGCGGGGGGGCCAGCAATGAGCAGTTCTTC. Translating gives CASGLAPTNSGGASNEQFF.

The chain recombines TRBV11-3 with TRBJ1-2; D uncertain. V lost 0 bases, J lost 1 base, and 3 bases lay in between. CDR3 length: 13 amino acids. From germline, CDR1 is SGHNT and CDR2 YENEEA. CDR3 in amino acids: CASSLDVNYGYTF. The CDR3 DNA reads as TGTGCCAGCAGCTTAGACGTTAACTATGGCTACACCTTC.

This clone was seen more than once but under ten times. The chain joins TRBV25-1 to TRBJ2-5, with TRBD1 as a possible D gene (6 bases). V dropped 8 bases and J dropped 5 bases, with 15 bases sitting between them. Per the germline V gene, CDR1 is MGHDK and CDR2 is SYGVNS. This CDR3 region has 13 residues. Written as DNA, the CDR3 is TGTGCCAGCCGTGGACAGCGCGACGAGACCCAGTACTTC. The encoded protein is CASRGQRDETQYF.

The gene calls are TRBV15 and TRBJ2-1; no definite D call. CDR1 and CDR2 from the germline V gene are LNHNV and YYDKDF (reference sequence). Trimming cost V 2 bases and J 3 bases, with 2 bases left between them. The CDR3 runs to 12 residues. DNA for the CDR3: TGTGCCACCAGCAGATACTACAATGAGCAGTTCTTC. Amino acids: CATSRYYNEQFF.

The chain recombines TRBV5-6 with TRBJ1-1; maybe TRBD1 (5 bases). This CDR3 is 13 amino acids long. Germline CDR1 reads SGHDT; CDR2 reads YYEEEE. V was pared by 2 bases and J by 4 bases, with 9 bases between. For the CDR3, the DNA is TGTGCCAGCAGCTTAGGGAGGGGCACTGAAGCTTTCTTT. Translation: CASSLGRGTEAFF.

The chain recombines TRBV5-4 with TRBJ1-1, with D possibly being TRBD1 (5 bases). The CDR3 spans 14 residues. Germline V gene sequence: CDR1 SGHNT, CDR2 YYREEE (reference sequence). Trimming cost V 0 bases and J 4 bases, with 10 bases left between them. CDR3 residues: CASSLAGATTEAFF. Here the CDR3 DNA reads TGTGCCAGCAGCTTGGCTGGGGCAACCACTGAAGCTTTCTTT.